This TCR beta chain stems from a study of T cell changes during pregnancy in multiple sclerosis. Sequencing was performed with immunoSEQ multiplex PCR; in TCRdb, only in-frame clones are kept and a portion is missing. The repertoire has some 60,000 clones, about 92% of them found once; the top ten carry around 1.8%. The CDR3 runs to 16 residues. V was pared by 5 bases and J by 1 base, with 16 bases between. CDR1 and CDR2 from the germline V gene are SGHTA and FQGTGA. Sequencing used peripheral blood, obtained after pregnancy. V usage is TRBV7-3 and J usage is TRBJ2-3; D perhaps matches TRBD2 (6 bases). The source is a female donor with multiple sclerosis, enrolled in a pregnancy study. Here the CDR3 DNA reads TGTGCCAGCAGCCCCGGGACTTTCCCTGGCACAGATACGCAGTATTTT. It encodes CASSPGTFPGTDTQYF.